The present T cell receptor (beta chain) was sequenced within a study of shared clonotypes between healthy human individuals (dated by TCRdb to the early 2020s). About the full investigation: The cohort included three men and a couple of women between 18 and 49 years of age. For each donor, CD4 naive and CD4 memory were each run on three plates, CD8 naive on two plates, and CD8 memory on one plate. To estimate repertoire size and how much clonotypes are shared between individuals, the study performed deep sequencing of blood TCR repertoires from a few healthy adults. Different laboratories and diverse techniques were used to prepare libraries and sequence TCR repertoires, to increase sequencing depth and limit assay-specific biases. Between about 0.9 and 9 billion PBMCs per donor were obtained by leukapheresis.

Trimming costs V 8 bases and J 4 bases, and their ends lie 21 bases apart. Reading the germline V gene gives CDR1 WSHSY and CDR2 SAAADI. Counted from cysteine to phenylalanine, this CDR3 has 16 amino acids. Solely the CDR3 DNA is kept, with 48 bases framed from the first base. What the work shows at the level of the full study, not this receptor alone: The genetic and exposure-history diversity represented was limited by the small number of donors. Estimated clonotype richness was generally larger for naive than for memory subsets. Even with the large sequencing depth, rarefaction of the sorted-subset datasets indicated that sequencing was incomplete. Only blood was sampled, and tissue TCR repertoires likely differ from those in blood. Pairwise subsampling led to the expectation that sequencing depth would affect the degree of clonotype sharing among donors. Compared with non-shared clonotypes, clonotypes shared by all four sorted-subset donors had higher generation probabilities. Around 5% of naive CD4, 3% to 3.5% of naive CD8, approximately 2% of memory CD4, and 0.35% to 0.5% of memory CD8 clonotypes were shared across four donors.

Details on this clone: Its antigen is not yet known. Within one base of it there is no much larger clone, and no base qualities were kept.

CD8 naive samples were obtained by positive selection for CCR7 among CD45RO-negative cells, yielding a CD45RA+CCR7+ population from which TemRA cells were excluded. The donors were healthy, HIV-negative adults with no recently reported acute infections or vaccinations. Only Caucasian adults living in Nashville, Tennessee, USA were represented among the donors. Blood was collected by leukapheresis, and PBMCs were isolated by Ficoll-Histopaque density gradient centrifugation and then cryopreserved in liquid nitrogen vapor phase. Purity and quantity of every magnetically sorted T cell population were checked by analytical flow cytometry. Each sorted fraction had its genomic DNA isolated and then quantified by UV absorbance on a Nanodrop 2000c. Using the deep immunoSEQ assay, TCR CDR3 regions were amplified from genomic DNA by multiplex PCR. Extracted genomic DNA from each cell subset was spread evenly across all wells of several immunoSEQ 96-well plates, with each plate serving as a replicate. Each replicate PCR for sorted subsets received about 210 ng genomic DNA, equal to some 32,000 T cell genomes. Purified libraries were quantified with a Qubit 3.0 fluorometer, sized on a Bioanalyzer 2100, and re-quantified with the KAPA Library Quantification kit. Each immunoSEQ 96-well plate was sequenced on its own single-read 150-cycle Illumina NextSeq 550 flow cell. On the authors' methods: The immunoSEQ output contained only junctional sequences without quality scores, so filtering could not match that applied to full-length reads. To assign V/J genes and CDR3, sequences were annotated using PyIR, a Python wrapper for IgBLAST v1.9, with IMGT germline references. Any read was removed if the V/J assignment was weak (E-value above 1e-6), the CDR3 was missing, or the read contained stop codons, out-of-frame junctions, or ambiguous translated residues. A V3J clonotype was defined by an identical inferred V gene, J gene, and CDR3 amino acid sequence. Percentage overlap between repertoires was calculated by dividing the number of shared unique clonotypes by the size of the smaller repertoire. Three approaches were used to assess repertoire richness: RTK rarefaction, the Chao1 estimator, and Recon v2.1 estimates of unobserved clonotypes. OLGA was used to compute generation probabilities for all TCRbeta clonotypes that the gDNA method yielded from a few donors. Drawn from immuneACCESS, this table holds only the in-frame rearrangements with V and J called that TCRdb kept. Clones are partly lost; checked studies trace under half to an unresolved V gene and leave the rest unexplained. That table supplies the V and J calls and clone size; D and trimming were determined from the DNA. This sample holds about 2.2 million clones; approximately 94% were observed only once. The ten largest clones represent more than 1.5% of the sample.

Material for sequencing was naive CD8+ T cells from PBMCs. Read against the paper, the sample's cell subset or site label means: CD45RA+CCR7+. This receptor was obtained from a man between 18 and 29 years old in good health. Some clones in this sample may be carry-over from other donors' samples. The V and J genes are TRBV10-2 and TRBJ2-1, with the D call perhaps TRBD1 or TRBD2, as 5 bases match in each case. The bases are TGCGCCAGCTCCATCTCGGGGCTCGGGGAATACAATGAGCAGTTCTTC. Its protein is CASSISGLGEYNEQFF.